What follows are 15 T cell receptor beta chains derived from one specimen sequenced in a study of shared clonotypes between healthy human individuals. Generated by immunoSEQ multiplex PCR, the TCRdb table keeps only in-frame clones and is missing some. The repertoire holds some 1,600,000 clones, with about 98% as singletons. The specimen was naive CD4+ T cells sorted from blood. Specified subset: CD45RA+ positively selected. Source of these receptors: a man between 25 and 39 years old in good health.

This chain uses TRBV28 with TRBJ2-3; D perhaps matches TRBD1 (5 bases). Germline V CDR1 and CDR2: MDHEN, SYDVKM. Trimming stripped 5 bases from V and 4 bases from J, with 16 bases between. This CDR3 has 15 amino acids. The CDR3 reads CASSPRQFSSDTQYF. The CDR3 nucleotides are TGTGCCAGCAGTCCCAGACAGTTCTCGTCAGATACGCAGTATTTT.

V is TRBV18 and J is TRBJ1-1, with D unclear. The CDR3 totals 15 residues. CDR1 KGHSH and CDR2 LQKENI come from the germline V gene. Trimming removed 1 base at V and 1 base at J, with 10 bases between. CDR3 sequence: CASSPLVTANTEAFF. Here the CDR3 DNA reads TGTGCCAGCTCACCACTAGTAACAGCGAACACTGAAGCTTTCTTT.

The gene calls are TRBV5-1 and TRBJ2-3, with 10 bases identical to TRBD2. Losses at the gene ends were 0 bases for V and 2 bases for J; bases not matched to a gene: 6. CDR1 and CDR2 (germline): SGHRS, YFSETQ. The CDR3 is 17 residues long. The CDR3 sequence is CASSLALLAGNTDTQYF. The CDR3 nucleotides read TGCGCCAGCAGCTTGGCCCTACTAGCGGGAAACACAGATACGCAGTATTTT.

The genes are TRBV5-6 and TRBJ2-5; 11 nucleotides agree with TRBD2. This CDR3 region has 15 residues. Germline V CDR1 and CDR2: SGHDT, YYEEEE. Trimming took 2 bases from V and 1 from J; bases not matched to a gene: 1. This CDR3 is CASSFSGRVQETQYF. CDR3 DNA sequence: TGTGCCAGCAGCTTTAGCGGGAGGGTCCAAGAGACCCAGTACTTC.

V and J are TRBV28 and TRBJ2-7, with D uncertain. The CDR3 contains 12 residues. Germline V gives CDR1 MDHEN, CDR2 SYDVKM. V lost 6 bases to trimming and J lost 2 bases, with 8 bases between them. The CDR3, as DNA: TGTGCCAGCAGCACCCACACCTACGAGCAGTACTTC. Translating gives CASSTHTYEQYF.

This chain uses TRBV5-1 with TRBJ2-7; TRBD2 agrees at 7 bases. There are 18 residues in the CDR3. CDR1 is SGHRS and CDR2 is YFSETQ in the germline V gene. V lost 4 bases to trimming and J lost 2 bases; unmatched junction nucleotides: 18. CDR3 protein: CASSRGAGLADLTYEQYF. The CDR3 nucleotides read TGCGCCAGCAGCCGCGGTGCTGGGCTAGCGGACCTTACCTACGAGCAGTACTTC. Filled out from reference TRBV5-1 and TRBJ2-7, the complete variable domain reads KAGVTQTPRYLIKTRGQQVTLSCSPISGHRSVSWYQQTPGQGLQFLFEYFSETQRNKGNFPGRFSGRQFSNSRSEMNVSTLELGDSALYLCASSRGAGLADLTYEQYFGPGTRLTVT.

The rearrangement joins TRBV9 to TRBJ1-1; no clear D gene. The germline V gene encodes CDR1 SGDLS and CDR2 YYNGEE. The CDR3 runs to 14 residues. The ends were cut back, 3 bases at V and 1 base at J, with 10 bases in the middle. The CDR3, as DNA: TGTGCCAGCAGCGCACACACCGAGAACACTGAAGCTTTCTTT. As protein: CASSAHTENTEAFF. The full variable domain, its missing parts supplied by reference TRBV9 and TRBJ1-1, is DSGVTQTPKHLITATGQRVTLRCSPRSGDLSVYWYQQSLDQGLQFLIQYYNGEERAKGNILERFSAQQFPDLHSELNLSSLELGDSALYFCASSAHTENTEAFFGQGTRLTVV.

V usage is TRBV28 and J usage is TRBJ1-2; 7 nucleotides match TRBD1. Trimming at V came to 4 bases and at J to 5 bases, leaving 7 bases not matched to a gene. Germline CDR1 MDHEN, CDR2 SYDVKM. The length of the CDR3 is 14 residues. As DNA, the CDR3 is TGTGCCAGCAGTTCCGGCGACAGGGTTTATGGCTACACCTTC. It is translated as CASSSGDRVYGYTF.

Note on this clone: Different DNA sequences within this sample yield the same CDR3. J is TRBJ2-7 and V is TRBV18, with 7 positions matching TRBD2. From germline, CDR1 is KGHSH and CDR2 LQKENI. The CDR3 loop spans 15 amino acids. V shed 2 bases and J 2 bases; nucleotides not matched to a gene: 6. The CDR3 DNA is TGTGCCAGCTCACCAGGGCAGGGAGGGCCCTACGAGCAGTACTTC. As protein: CASSPGQGGPYEQYF. The variable domain in full, completed from reference TRBV18 and TRBJ2-7, reads NAGVMQNPRHLVRRRGQEARLRCSPMKGHSHVYWYRQLPEEGLKFMVYLQKENIIDESGMPKERFSAEFPKEGPSILRIQQVVRGDSAAYFCASSPGQGGPYEQYFGPGTRLTVT.

The sample holds one count of this clone. This chain uses TRBV6-6 with TRBJ1-2; D uncertain. Germline-derived CDR1 and CDR2 are MNHNY and SVGAGI (reference sequence). Between the trimmed V and J ends, which lost 6 bases and 4 bases, there was a span of 12 bases. The CDR3 length is 13 residues. CDR3 sequence: CASRPAPGYGYTF. The CDR3 region has the DNA TGTGCCAGCAGGCCCGCACCGGGCTATGGCTACACCTTC.

V gene TRBV5-1 combines with J gene TRBJ2-1; 7 nucleotides match TRBD2. The J segment lost 0 bases and the V segment lost 3 bases, leaving 12 bases of the junction unmatched. CDR3 length: 18 residues. The germline V gene has CDR1 SGHRS and CDR2 YFSETQ. The CDR3 DNA reads TGCGCCAGCAGCTCACATTCTACGGGCGGGAGCTCCTACAATGAGCAGTTCTTC. Translation: CASSSHSTGGSSYNEQFF.

This chain joins TRBV6-5 and TRBJ2-3; D is uncertain. Germline V gene sequence: CDR1 MNHEY, CDR2 SVGAGI. The CDR3 runs to 15 residues. The germline V and J ends were trimmed by 0 bases and 2 bases, with 9 bases remaining between them. CDR3 sequence: CASSYSGQYTDTQYF. Written as DNA, the CDR3 is TGTGCCAGCAGTTACTCTGGGCAGTACACAGATACGCAGTATTTT.

Comment on this clone: Distinct nucleotide sequences in the sample also encode this CDR3. The rearrangement links TRBV5-1 to TRBJ2-5, with D tentatively TRBD1 (6 bases). The length of the CDR3 is 13 residues. V lost 2 bases and J 5 bases, leaving 10 bases between the germline ends. CDR1 is SGHRS, CDR2 YFSETQ, per germline. CDR3 sequence: CASSLQGRETQYF. DNA for the CDR3: TGCGCCAGCAGCTTACAGGGCCGCGAGACCCAGTACTTC.

This chain links TRBV5-8 with TRBJ2-3; D is ambiguous. The length of the CDR3 is 13 residues. Trimming left V 0 bases short and J 2 bases short, with 4 bases between. Germline V gene data show CDR1 as SGHTS and CDR2 as YDEGEE. CDR3 nucleotide sequence: TGTGCCAGCAGCTTGGTAGCCACAGATACGCAGTATTTT. Translated: CASSLVATDTQYF.

This sequence joins TRBV5-6 and TRBJ2-6, with D hard to call. The germline gives CDR1 SGHDT, CDR2 YYEEEE. The CDR3 has 13 amino acids. Trimming pared 4 bases from V and 3 bases from J, leaving 5 bases between. This chain's CDR3 is CASSVLGANVLTF. The CDR3 nucleotides are TGTGCCAGCAGCGTTCTTGGGGCCAACGTCCTGACTTTC. Looking up the rest from reference TRBV5-6 and TRBJ2-6 gives the full variable domain: DAGVTQSPTHLIKTRGQQVTLRCSPKSGHDTVSWYQQALGQGPQFIFQYYEEEERQRGNFPDRFSGHQFPNYSSELNVNALLLGDSALYLCASSVLGANVLTFGAGSRLTVL.